Given below is one TCR beta chain in context. Its specific antigen is unknown. No much larger clonotype is one base removed from it; base qualities were not supplied. Receptors were amplified or captured by 5' RACE. Sequencing was performed on an Illumina HiSeq 2000. Template switching introduced a universal primer binding site; the final cDNA contained a unique molecular identifier, enabling accurate counting of TCR cDNA molecules. Specific primers in the conserved constant-segment region were used to synthesize first-strand cDNA for the TCR alpha and beta chains. To control for contamination, every cDNA library was double barcoded, receiving both a SMART-Mk sample barcode and Illumina barcodes. TruSeq adapter sequences, together with Illumina sample barcodes, were added in two successive PCR steps. The Illumina HiSeq platform was used with custom primers to sequence TCR alpha and beta cDNA libraries. The study's processing was this. MiGEC was used to process raw reads and extract unique molecular identifiers, and MiXCR was used to find CDR3 positions. For each individual, recombination models were inferred using an EM algorithm with the repgenHMM and IGoR tools. Shared clonotypes were analyzed with the tcR package in R, and sharing was normalized by the product of cloneset sizes. Out-of-frame nonproductive sequences were analyzed to study raw recombination free of thymic and clonal selection effects. Using fastp trimming at Q25 and MiXCR clonotype assembly, TCRdb reanalyzed the public sequencing data and kept in-frame beta chains. Here each entry gathers all rows of one CDR3 protein and keeps the most common genes and DNA. The V and J calls, along with clone size, are taken from TCRdb and not from the paper's own processing. Within this sample are 350,000 to 450,000 distinct CDR3 sequences, with around 18% of them counted one time only. The ten largest clones add up to approximately 12% of the sample.

Every donor was a healthy Caucasian. Three unrelated non-twin adults were also sequenced: a male aged 18 to 30, a male aged 50 to 60 and a female aged 50 to 60. Miltenyi CD45RO+ enrichment and human naive T-cell isolation kits were used to isolate memory (CD45RO+) and naive T cells from PBMC. The data stem from a study of identical twins (dated by TCRdb to about 2016). Describing the broader study: To test whether fetal clonotypes persist, the study used deep sequencing on TCR alpha and beta repertoires from monozygotic twins, unrelated adults of various ages, and cord blood. To rule out contamination, replicate twin experiments were performed at different times with different library preparation protocols. Results the study describes overall, beyond this receptor: Invariant T cells such as MAIT and iNKT could partly confound zero-insertion analyses, though diverse VJ usage argued against this for most clonotypes. A weaker excess of twin sharing was found in beta out-of-frame sequences because the signal-to-noise ratio was lowered by fewer shared sequences. Abundant cord blood beta clonotypes carried fewer insertions; young adult naive repertoires showed a weaker similar trend, while memory repertoires showed none. Compared with coincidental sharing between unrelated individuals, out-of-frame TCR alpha sequences shared between twins showed an excess of sequences with low generation probability. Conclusions relied on cross-sectional statistical analysis, since the same donors could not be followed over many years. Recombination models systematically underestimated out-of-frame TCR alpha sharing in monozygotic twins but agreed with sharing between unrelated individuals.

The CDR3 measures 16 amino acids from cysteine to phenylalanine. Only the CDR3 region is kept as DNA, spanning 48 bases read in frame from base 1. Clipping removes 2 bases from V and 4 bases from J, with 7 as the unmatched junction base count. Sequences MDHEN (CDR1) and SYDVKM (CDR2) are obtained from the germline V gene. The receptor's source is a man aged 45-65 years in good health. This chain joins TRBV28 to TRBJ2-2, with 7 bases in between that match TRBD2. Sequencing used naive T cells sorted from blood. Reading the label with the study, this specimen's cell subset or site is: cells isolated with a human naive T-cell isolation kit. The DNA is as follows: TGTGCCAGCAGTTTAATCGGCGGGAGAAGCACCGGGGAGCTGTTTTTT. Its translation is CASSLIGGRSTGELFF.